This TCR beta chain was obtained from a study of cytomegalovirus exposure and HLA in healthy donors. The study, taken as a whole, reports: In a later analysis, donors in an Asian-associated ancestry cluster reportedly had fewer N-insertions in productive TCRs than the cohort mean.

The PCR ran on 60 Vbeta and 13 Jbeta primers. Clones were sequenced by immunoSEQ multiplex PCR, and TCRdb holds only the in-frame ones, with some missing. Among some 150,000 clones listed, roughly 77% were seen once. This CDR3 comprises 13 residues. Trimming removed 4 bases at V and 0 bases at J, with 6 bases between. Germline V gene sequence: CDR1 MNHEY, CDR2 SMNVEV (reference sequence). Notes on this clone: Its antigen is undetermined.

The V and J genes are TRBV27 and TRBJ1-1; tentatively, D is TRBD1 (5 bases). This TCR was recovered from a human donor in good health. Sequencing input: PBMCs. The CDR3 DNA follows: TGTGCCAGCAGTTCGACAGTGAACACTGAAGCTTTCTTT. Translation: CASSSTVNTEAFF.